This TCR beta chain was identified during a study of OX40 agonist ivuxolimab in advanced cancers. Clones were sequenced by immunoSEQ multiplex PCR, and TCRdb holds only the in-frame ones, with some missing. The table has 75,000 to 90,000 clones, 75% to 90% seen once. Germline CDR1 and CDR2: KGHSH and LQKENI. The CDR3 extends over 14 amino acids. The V gene lost 0 bases and the J gene lost 3 bases, with 8 bases spanning the gap. Comments on this clone: The sample carries other DNA sequences with the same CDR3.

The chain couples TRBV18 to TRBJ2-5; D uncertain. This sample comprised CD4+ or CD8+ T cells sorted from blood, obtained in a trial of the OX40 agonist ivuxolimab. The clonotype comes from an adult with an advanced solid tumor such as melanoma, head and neck, liver or kidney cancer. CDR3 nucleotides: TGTGCCAGCTCACCACCTACCCGAAAAGAGACCCAGTACTTC. It encodes CASSPPTRKETQYF.